This T cell receptor beta chain was obtained from a study of shared T cell receptors in the human thymus. Measured with immunoSEQ multiplex PCR; TCRdb has only the in-frame clones, and not every one. The profile shows about 610,000 clones, approximately 90% of them singletons. With 3 bases clipped from V and 5 bases from J, the junction kept 5 bases outside the gene matches. Germline V gene data show CDR1 as SGHRS and CDR2 as YFSETQ. This CDR3 has 14 amino acids. The same sample was also used in a study of human thymus T cells. As that study records: Resections obtained during corrective heart surgery supplied the thymus tissue. Highly overlapping thymic repertoires in unrelated individuals were reported by related research.

Material for sequencing was thymocytes. The TCR sequence derives from a boy under three years old with a congenital heart defect. V usage is TRBV5-1 and J usage is TRBJ2-3, with 8 positions matching TRBD1. Written as DNA, the CDR3 is TGCGCCAGCAGCTCAGGACAGGGAATAGATACGCAGTATTTT. Amino acids: CASSSGQGIDTQYF. The variable domain in full, with the rest retrieved from reference TRBV5-1 and TRBJ2-3, is KAGVTQTPRYLIKTRGQQVTLSCSPISGHRSVSWYQQTPGQGLQFLFEYFSETQRNKGNFPGRFSGRQFSNSRSEMNVSTLELGDSALYLCASSSGQGIDTQYFGPGTRLTVL.